This T cell receptor beta chain was sequenced for a study of T cell responses to AZD1222 COVID-19 vaccine. Study-wide results and caveats: Unmutated variant regions are reportedly the target of nearly half of TCRs that are spike-specific.

Regarding this clone: What it binds is not known.

V dropped 0 bases and J dropped 9; count of bases not matched to a gene: 10. Germline V lookup: CDR1 MNHNS, CDR2 SASEGT. This CDR3 comprises 16 residues. Profiling relied on immunoSEQ multiplex PCR, and the TCRdb table lists in-frame clones only, not all of them. This sample has 140,000 to 150,000 clones, with about 89% found just once. The J gene is TRBJ2-4, the V gene TRBV6-1; 8 positions match TRBD2. The sample here was peripheral blood, taken 28 days after the second AZD1222 dose. The receptor's source is an adult who received the AZD1222 COVID-19 vaccine. The CDR3 region is CASSEAGAGALSIQYF. The CDR3, as DNA: TGTGCCAGCAGTGAAGCGGGAGCGGGAGCCCTTAGCATTCAGTACTTC.